This T cell receptor beta chain was obtained from a study of regulatory T cells in long-lasting Graves disease. In the study overall: Antithyroid drugs had been given to newly diagnosed Graves' patients for under 3 months.

With respect to this clonotype: Its specificity is unknown.

The time point denotes: newly diagnosed GD, antithyroid drugs for less than 3 months. Researchers made the TCR library from RNA that was extracted from PBMCs. General observations from the study: In persistent patients, shared public clonotypes (more than 2,500) outnumbered those in new patients (around 1,000).

CDR3-region Arm-PCR and iRepertoire HTBI primers produced the TCR beta libraries. Using its own MiXCR run on the multiplex PCR reads, TCRdb lists one record per CDR3 protein. The sample lists hundreds of thousands of distinct CDR3 sequences, 16% seen once, with 25% to 30% in the top ten. V shed 8 bases and J 8 bases; nucleotides not matched to a gene: 24. The CDR3 is 18 residues long. CDR1 and CDR2 from the germline V gene are MDHEN and SYDVKM. These data were also filed under a second study, of T cells in Graves' hyperthyroidism and ophthalmopathy. This second study notes: Graves' hyperthyroidism without ophthalmopathy progression within 18 months was termed stable. Patients were excluded for uncontrolled infection, other autoimmune disease, pregnancy or lactation.

The J gene is TRBJ2-1, the V gene TRBV28; 7 nucleotides agree with TRBD2. This TCR came from a man aged 40-49 years with Graves disease. Sample: peripheral blood mononuclear cells (PBMCs), taken at new diagnosis, from a patient treated with antithyroid drugs. CDR3 nucleotide sequence: TGTGCCAGCTCAAGTAAAAGATGGACTAGTTCTCGGATCGATGAGCAGTTCTTC. Protein product: CASSSKRWTSSRIDEQFF. The variable domain in full, with the rest retrieved from reference TRBV28 and TRBJ2-1, is DVKVTQSSRYLVKRTGEKVFLECVQDMDHENMFWYRQDPGLGLRLIYFSYDVKMKEKGDIPEGYSVSREKKERFSLILESASTNQTSMYLCASSSKRWTSSRIDEQFFGPGTRLTVL.